The table lists the clone carrying this T cell receptor (beta chain) with a few counts. This sample stems from a study of blood T cell repertoires in COVID-19. Study in general: The United States, Italy and Spain were the sources of the acute and convalescent COVID-19 samples. The analysed material was cDNA or gDNA that came from T cells, B-cell-depleted T cells, or PBMCs.

CDR1 is LGHNA and CDR2 is YNFKEQ in the germline V gene. The length of the CDR3 is 16 residues. Unmatched junction bases numbered 5, after V lost 0 bases and J lost 2 bases. Original methodology: From reference gene primer amplification, estimates of nucleated cell counts were derived. Clones were read by immunoSEQ multiplex PCR, and TCRdb kept only the in-frame ones, dropping some. V, J and clone size are taken as reported in that table, and D and trimming were inferred from the DNA itself. The table has some 200,000 clones, 84% seen once. This TCR derives from a woman aged 60-75 years with acute or convalescent COVID-19. The chain links TRBV4-2 to TRBJ2-7; 9 bases align to TRBD2. Sequencing was performed on peripheral blood. CDR3 sequence (DNA): TGTGCCAGCAGCCAAGAATCGACTAGCGGAGCCTACGAGCAGTACTTC. This translates into CASSQESTSGAYEQYF.